The clone carrying this T cell receptor beta chain was counted only a few times. V lost 1 base to trimming and J lost 0 bases, with 8 bases between them. The CDR3 has 15 residues. Germline CDR1 SGHKS, CDR2 YYEKEE (reference sequence). These data belong to a study of T cell repertoires in cytomegalovirus infection. TCRdb re-derived calls from the reads in MiXCR, one entry per CDR3 protein. The repertoire has fewer than 300,000 distinct CDR3 sequences, about 25% of them found once; the top ten carry over 11%. Sequencing used PBMCs. The sequence came from a human donor in good health (CMV status not recorded). Some clones in this sample may be carry-over from other donors' samples. The V call is TRBV5-5, the J call TRBJ1-5; no definite D call. Written as DNA, the CDR3 is TGTGCCAGCAGCTTGCGGGCGGTTAGCAATCAGCCCCAGCATTTT. Its protein is CASSLRAVSNQPQHF.